The clone carrying this T cell receptor beta chain has a handful of counts. These data come from a study of blood T cell repertoires in COVID-19. Looking at the study overall: COVID-19 samples from acute and convalescent phases originated in the United States, Italy and Spain. PBMCs, B-cell-depleted T cells, or T cells were the source of the cDNA or gDNA that made up the material.

In the source study's methods: Estimation of nucleated cell counts relied on the amplification of reference gene primers. The table came from immunoSEQ multiplex PCR; TCRdb's copy has only in-frame clones and leaves some out. V and J calls plus clone size are reproduced from that table; the DNA served to infer D and trimming. The sample shows over 300,000 clones, around 83% of them seen only once. Germline V gene data show CDR1 as LNHDA and CDR2 as SQIVND (reference sequence). V was pared by 3 bases and J by 7 bases, with 10 bases between. The CDR3 length is 13 residues. The sequence was collected from a woman aged 50 to 60 with acute or convalescent COVID-19. Sequencing used peripheral blood. The rearrangement links TRBV19 to TRBJ1-5; D gene ambiguous. The CDR3 region has the DNA TGTGCCAGTAGTATCGGGGAGGCCCAGCCCCAGCATTTT. It translates to CASSIGEAQPQHF.